The clone carrying this T cell receptor (beta chain) appeared once. The CDR3 loop spans 17 amino acids. The V segment lost 5 bases and the J segment 6 bases; nucleotides outside the gene matches: 18. Germline loops: CDR1 SGHDN, CDR2 FVKESK. The sample comes from a study of T cell changes during pregnancy in multiple sclerosis. Clones were read by immunoSEQ multiplex PCR, and TCRdb kept only the in-frame ones, dropping some. The sample holds 64,000 or so clones, around 96% seen once. The TCR was taken from a female donor with multiple sclerosis, enrolled in a pregnancy study. Sequencing used CD8+ T cells from peripheral blood mononuclear cells, obtained after pregnancy. The chain employs TRBV14 and TRBJ2-7, with TRBD2 identical over 8 bases. DNA of the CDR3: TGTGCCAGCAGCACTAATCAGCCGGGACTAGGCGGATCCGAGCAGTACTTC. Its translation: CASSTNQPGLGGSEQYF.